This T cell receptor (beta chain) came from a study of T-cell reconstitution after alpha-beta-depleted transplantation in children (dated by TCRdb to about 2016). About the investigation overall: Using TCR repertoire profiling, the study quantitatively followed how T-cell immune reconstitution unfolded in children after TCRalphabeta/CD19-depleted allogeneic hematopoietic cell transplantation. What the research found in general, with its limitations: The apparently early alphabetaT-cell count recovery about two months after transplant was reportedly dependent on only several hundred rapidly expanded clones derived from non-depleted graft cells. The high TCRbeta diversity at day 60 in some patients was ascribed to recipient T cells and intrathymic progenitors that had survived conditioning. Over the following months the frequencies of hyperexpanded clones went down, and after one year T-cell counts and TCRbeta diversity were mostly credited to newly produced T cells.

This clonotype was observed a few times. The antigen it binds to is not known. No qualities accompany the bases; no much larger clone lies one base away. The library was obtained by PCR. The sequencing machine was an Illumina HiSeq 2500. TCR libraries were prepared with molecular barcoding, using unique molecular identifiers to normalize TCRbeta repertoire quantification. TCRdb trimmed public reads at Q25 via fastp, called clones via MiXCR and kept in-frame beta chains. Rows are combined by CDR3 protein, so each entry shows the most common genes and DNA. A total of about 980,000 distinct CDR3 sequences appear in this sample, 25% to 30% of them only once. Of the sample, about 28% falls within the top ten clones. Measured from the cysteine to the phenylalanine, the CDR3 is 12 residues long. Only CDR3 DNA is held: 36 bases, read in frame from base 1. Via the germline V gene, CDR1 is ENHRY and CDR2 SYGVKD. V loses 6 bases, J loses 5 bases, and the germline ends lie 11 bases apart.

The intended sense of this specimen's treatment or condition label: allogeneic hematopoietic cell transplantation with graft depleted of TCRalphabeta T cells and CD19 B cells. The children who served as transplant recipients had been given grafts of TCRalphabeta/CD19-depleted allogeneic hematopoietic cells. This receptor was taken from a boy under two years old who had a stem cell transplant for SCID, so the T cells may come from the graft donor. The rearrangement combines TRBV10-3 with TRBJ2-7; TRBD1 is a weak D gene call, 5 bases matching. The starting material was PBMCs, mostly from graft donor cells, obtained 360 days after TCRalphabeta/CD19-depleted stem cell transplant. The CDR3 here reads CAIRTGADEQYF. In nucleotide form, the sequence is TGTGCCATCAGAACAGGCGCGGACGAGCAGTACTTC.